One sample yielded the 20 T cell receptor beta chains listed below, sequenced in a study of cytomegalovirus exposure and HLA in healthy donors. Vbeta (60) and Jbeta (13) primers were used in the PCR. Libraries were prepared by immunoSEQ multiplex PCR; TCRdb keeps only in-frame clonotypes and omits some of them. Of some 180,000 clones listed, more than 85% are singletons. Input material: PBMCs. Receptors were obtained from a girl under three years old in good health and CMV-seronegative.

The chain links TRBV7-8 to TRBJ2-1; 9 bases are shared with TRBD2. The V gene end was trimmed by 5 bases and the J gene end by 1 base; junction bases not matched to a gene: 9. CDR1 is SGHVS and CDR2 is FQNEAQ in the germline V gene. This CDR3 spans 17 amino acids. CDR3 sequence (DNA): TGTGCCAGCAGCCCCCGAAGACTAGCGGATTCCTACAATGAGCAGTTCTTC. It yields the protein CASSPRRLADSYNEQFF.

The chain recombines TRBV7-6 with TRBJ2-7; D may be TRBD2 (7 bases). Deletions cut 5 bases from V and 2 bases from J, with 16 bases between. CDR1 and CDR2 (germline): SGHVS, FNYEAQ. The CDR3 is 15 amino acids. CDR3 region: CASSPGGQSAYEQYF. The CDR3 DNA sequence: TGTGCCAGCAGCCCCGGGGGGCAATCCGCCTACGAGCAGTACTTC. Complete variable domain (other parts from reference TRBV7-6 and TRBJ2-7): GAGVSQSPRYKVTKRGQDVALRCDPISGHVSLYWYRQALGQGPEFLTYFNYEAQQDKSGLPNDRFSAERPEGSISTLTIQRTEQRDSAMYRCASSPGGQSAYEQYFGPGTRLTVT.

This clone was detected only a few times. The chain employs TRBV30 and TRBJ1-2, with unresolved D. The V gene's germline CDR1 is GTSNPN and CDR2 SVGIG (reference sequence). The length of the CDR3 is 12 residues. V was pared by 0 bases and J by 5 bases, with 7 bases between. For the CDR3, the DNA is TGTGCCTGGAGTGTACGCGGGTATGGCTACACCTTC. Its translation: CAWSVRGYGYTF.

The chain couples TRBV7-9 to TRBJ1-3; D is ambiguous. V gave up 2 bases and J gave up 2 bases, with 22 bases separating them. Per the germline V gene, CDR1 is SEHNR and CDR2 is FQNEAQ (reference sequence). This CDR3 is 19 amino acids long. The CDR3 bases are TGTGCCAGCAGCTTAAGACAAGGTCGTGCGCTTCACCCTGGAAACACCATATATTTT. It encodes CASSLRQGRALHPGNTIYF.

The rearrangement uses TRBV19 and TRBJ1-5; D remains ambiguous. Trimming took off 7 bases at V and 3 bases at J, with 16 bases between the two ends. Per the germline V gene, CDR1 is LNHDA and CDR2 is SQIVND (reference sequence). This CDR3 contains 15 residues. In nucleotides, the CDR3 is TGTGCCAGTACCCGAATTGATCTAATCAATCAGCCCCAGCATTTT. It specifies CASTRIDLINQPQHF.

The chain uses TRBV6-5 and TRBJ2-5, with D possibly TRBD2 on 6 matching bases. Near its end, the DNA agrees better with TRBJ2-7, so the J call may be wrong. Germline assignment: CDR1 MNHEY and CDR2 SVGAGI. This CDR3 is 14 amino acids long. In DNA, the CDR3 is TGTGCCAGCAGGCGGGCTAGCGATCTTCACGAGCAGTACTTC. This encodes CASRRASDLHEQYF.

The V gene is TRBV7-9, the J gene TRBJ1-2; D perhaps matches TRBD1 (6 bases). This CDR3 contains 16 residues. V was trimmed by 2 bases and J by 4 bases, leaving 17 bases between them. Germline V gene data show CDR1 as SEHNR and CDR2 as FQNEAQ (reference sequence). This chain's CDR3 is CASSLKRGSLGYGYTF. As DNA, the CDR3 is TGTGCCAGCAGCTTAAAAAGGGGGTCGCTCGGCTATGGCTACACCTTC.

This clone is a singleton in its sample. This chain links TRBV19 with TRBJ1-3; unclear D gene. The V and J ends lost 3 bases and 3 bases respectively, with 9 bases between them. This CDR3 region has 14 residues. The germline CDR1 and CDR2 sequences are LNHDA and SQIVND (reference sequence). The CDR3 nucleotides read TGTGCCAGTAGTATCCGACAACTTGGAAACACCATATATTTT. Translating gives CASSIRQLGNTIYF.

V gene TRBV6-1 combines with J gene TRBJ2-1; 11 nucleotides agree with TRBD2. Germline V lookup: CDR1 MNHNS, CDR2 SASEGT. CDR3 length: 18 amino acids. The ends lost 1 base at V and 6 bases at J; junction bases unmatched: 11. The CDR3 here is CASSEGPGASGRFNEQFF. CDR3 sequence (DNA): TGTGCCAGCAGTGAAGGGCCAGGCGCTAGCGGGAGGTTCAATGAGCAGTTCTTC.

The chain joins TRBV27 to TRBJ2-1; 8 bases are a match to TRBD2. The V gene end was trimmed by 6 bases and the J gene end by 6 bases; junction bases not matched to a gene: 10. Germline V CDR1 and CDR2: MNHEY, SMNVEV (reference sequence). The CDR3 runs 15 residues. The DNA of the CDR3 is TGTGCCAGCAGCACGGGACTAGGGTCTTTCAATGAGCAGTTCTTC. The encoded protein is CASSTGLGSFNEQFF.

Here the CDR3 DNA reads TGTGCCAGCTCACCTTCGGGTGGTTACAATGAGCAGTTCTTC. Protein: CASSPSGGYNEQFF. The chain combines TRBV18 with TRBJ2-1; unclear D gene. CDR1 and CDR2 from the germline V gene are KGHSH and LQKENI. The length of the CDR3 is 14 residues. V was clipped by 3 bases and J by 4 bases, with 10 bases between them.

A few counts support this clone. Here the CDR3 reads CASQPFYREGAQYF. The DNA of the CDR3 is TGCGCCAGCCAACCATTTTACAGGGAAGGGGCCCAGTACTTC. The V gene is TRBV5-1, the J gene TRBJ2-5, with D possibly being TRBD1 (6 bases). The V gene's germline CDR1 is SGHRS and CDR2 YFSETQ. The CDR3 loop spans 14 amino acids. Trimming took off 7 bases at V and 9 bases at J, with 22 bases between the two ends.

The V gene is TRBV12-5, the J gene TRBJ1-2, with 7 bases matching TRBD1. V dropped 3 bases and J dropped 10; count of bases not matched to a gene: 11. Germline CDR1 reads LGHNT; CDR2 reads FRNRAP. The CDR3 is 14 residues long. DNA of the CDR3: TGTGCTAGTGGTTTCGTGACAGGGCTCCAGGACTACACCTTC. Translating gives CASGFVTGLQDYTF.

A few counts support this clone. V and J are TRBV14 and TRBJ1-4, with a tentative D call TRBD1 (6 bases). V was shortened by 3 bases and J by 7 bases, with 15 bases between the two germline ends. The CDR3 length is 15 residues. Germline assignment: CDR1 SGHDN and CDR2 FVKESK. The CDR3: CASSHRTVWGEKLFF. CDR3 DNA sequence: TGTGCCAGCAGCCACAGGACAGTTTGGGGTGAAAAACTGTTTTTT.

The rearrangement uses TRBV27 and TRBJ2-2, with D maybe TRBD2 (6 bases). V lost 4 bases, J lost 0 bases, and 9 bases lay in between. CDR3 length: 15 amino acids. Germline CDR1 is MNHEY and CDR2 is SMNVEV (reference sequence). CDR3 coding DNA: TGTGCCAGCAGTTCTCGACTAGCGAACACCGGGGAGCTGTTTTTT. Translation gives CASSSRLANTGELFF.

The V call is TRBV6-5, the J call TRBJ2-7; TRBD2 matches 8 bases. V was clipped by 0 bases and J by 3 bases; unmatched bases: 7. The CDR3 consists of 16 residues. CDR1 and CDR2 (germline): MNHEY, SVGAGI. The CDR3, as DNA: TGTGCCAGCAGTTACTCTCTTAGCGGGGCCAACTACGAGCAGTACTTC. Its translation: CASSYSLSGANYEQYF.

The chain combines TRBV7-8 with TRBJ2-5; tentatively, D is TRBD1 (5 bases). Germline V CDR1 and CDR2: SGHVS, FQNEAQ. The V gene lost 2 bases and the J gene lost 2 bases, with 15 bases spanning the gap. This CDR3 region has 16 residues. The CDR3 DNA reads TGTGCCAGCAGCTTATTGGGGCCCTATCGGCAAGAGACCCAGTACTTC. This gives the protein CASSLLGPYRQETQYF. The whole variable domain, remainder taken from reference TRBV7-8 and TRBJ2-5, is GAGVSQSPRYKVAKRGQDVALRCDPISGHVSLFWYQQALGQGPEFLTYFQNEAQLDKSGLPSDRFFAERPEGSVSTLKIQRTQQEDSAVYLCASSLLGPYRQETQYFGPGTRLLVL.

The gene calls are TRBV30 and TRBJ2-1; tentatively, D is TRBD1 (6 bases). From germline, CDR1 is GTSNPN and CDR2 SVGIG (reference sequence). The CDR3 totals 11 residues. Trimming shortened V by 7 bases and J by 5 bases, and 9 bases separated the two germline ends. This CDR3 is CASWTDNEQFF. The CDR3 bases are TGTGCCTCCTGGACAGACAATGAGCAGTTCTTC.

CDR3 protein: CASSPKAGLFNEQFF. The CDR3 region has the DNA TGTGCCAGCAGTCCGAAAGCGGGGCTCTTCAATGAGCAGTTCTTC. V is TRBV6-6 and J is TRBJ2-1; 7 bases fit TRBD2. After removal of 5 bases from V and 6 bases from J, the junction contained 10 bases not matched to a gene. Germline CDR1 MNHNY, CDR2 SVGAGI (reference sequence). CDR3 length equals 15 residues.

The J gene is TRBJ2-4, the V gene TRBV5-8; weak D call: TRBD2 (5 bases). The CDR3 loop spans 16 amino acids. Trimming removed 4 bases at V and 0 bases at J, with 14 bases between. The V gene's germline CDR1 is SGHTS and CDR2 YDEGEE. The CDR3 region is CASSPNLGLAKNIQYF. In nucleotides, the CDR3 is TGTGCCAGCAGCCCAAACCTAGGACTAGCCAAAAACATTCAGTACTTC.